The next 10 T cell receptor beta chains were all read from a single sample in a study of T cell responses to AZD1222 COVID-19 vaccine. The method was immunoSEQ multiplex PCR; TCRdb's version includes in-frame clones alone and lacks a portion of them. The sample lists 90,000 to 95,000 clones, approximately 91% occurring once. The specimen comprised peripheral blood, sampled on day 0 of AZD1222 vaccination. The receptors originated from an adult in good health.

The V and J genes are TRBV7-2 and TRBJ2-2; D is possibly TRBD1 (6 bases). The CDR3 consists of 15 residues. Trimming pared 5 bases from V and 5 bases from J, leaving 15 bases between. Looked up from germline, CDR1 is SGHTA and CDR2 is FQGNSA. CDR3 protein: CASSPAQGWTGELFF. CDR3 sequence (DNA): TGTGCCAGCAGCCCCGCCCAGGGGTGGACCGGGGAGCTGTTTTTT.

The CDR3 region is CASSKGDGGYEQYF. The DNA for the CDR3 is TGTGCCAGCAGCAAAGGGGACGGAGGCTACGAGCAGTACTTC. The chain joins TRBV6-5 to TRBJ2-7, with D possibly called TRBD1 or TRBD2 (5 bases each). Per the germline V gene, CDR1 is MNHEY and CDR2 is SVGAGI. This CDR3 has 14 residues. Trimming shortened V by 6 bases and J by 3 bases, and 15 bases separated the two germline ends.

The CDR3 region has the DNA TGTGCCAGCAGCCCCGGGGGGCGGAGGATGAACACTGAAGCTTTCTTT. Residues: CASSPGGRRMNTEAFF. The gene calls are TRBV7-2 and TRBJ1-1, with a weak D call TRBD1 (6 bases). Trimming stripped 5 bases from V and 0 bases from J, with 16 bases between. CDR1 and CDR2 from the germline V gene are SGHTA and FQGNSA. The CDR3 runs to 16 residues.

The V call is TRBV27, the J call TRBJ2-5, with a tentative D call TRBD1 (6 bases). This CDR3 contains 15 residues. The germline V gene has CDR1 MNHEY and CDR2 SMNVEV (reference sequence). The V end was cut by 2 bases, the J end by 2 bases, with 12 bases between. The CDR3: CASSLGVQGQETQYF. The CDR3 DNA follows: TGTGCCAGCAGTTTAGGTGTGCAGGGGCAAGAGACCCAGTACTTC.

The rearrangement uses TRBV13 and TRBJ2-7; a weak D match, TRBD1 (6 bases). The CDR3 covers 15 residues. Trimming removed 5 bases from V and 6 bases from J, with 20 bases in between. The germline gives CDR1 PRHDT, CDR2 FYEKMQ (reference sequence). The CDR3 nucleotides are TGTGCCAGCAGCCCTTCGGACAGAGTTTATGCCGAGCAGTACTTC. Translated: CASSPSDRVYAEQYF.

The V and J genes are TRBV9 and TRBJ1-2; no definite D call. This CDR3 has 12 amino acids. In germline, CDR1 is SGDLS, CDR2 YYNGEE. Between the trimmed V and J ends, which lost 7 bases and 4 bases, there was a span of 11 bases. The CDR3 protein is CASGSTTYGYTF. CDR3 coding DNA: TGTGCCAGCGGTTCAACGACCTATGGCTACACCTTC.

The chain employs TRBV3-1 (or the pseudogene TRBV3-2) and TRBJ1-1; a possible D gene is TRBD1 (5 bases). With 2 bases removed from V and 1 base from J, the gap between germline ends came to 5 bases. The germline V gene has CDR1 LGHDT and CDR2 YNNKEL (reference sequence). The CDR3 loop spans 13 amino acids. CDR3 bases: TGTGCCAGCAGCCAACAGGGGAACACTGAAGCTTTCTTT. Amino acids: CASSQQGNTEAFF.

This chain connects TRBV6-6 to TRBJ1-3, with 7 bases aligning to TRBD1. CDR1 is MNHNY, CDR2 SVGAGI, per germline (reference sequence). The CDR3 covers 15 residues. Trimming at V came to 6 bases and at J to 0 bases, leaving 5 bases not matched to a gene. The CDR3, as DNA: TGTGCCAGCAGAGCTAGGACAGGCTCTGGAAACACCATATATTTT. This codes for CASRARTGSGNTIYF.

CDR3 region: CASSPRQGLVAGELFF. In DNA, the CDR3 is TGTGCCAGCAGCCCGAGACAGGGGTTAGTTGCCGGGGAGCTGTTTTTT. The chain combines TRBV7-6 with TRBJ2-2, with 8 bases matching TRBD1. There are 16 residues in the CDR3. Germline values: CDR1 SGHVS, CDR2 FNYEAQ. Trimming removed 5 bases from V and 6 bases from J; junction bases left unmatched: 11.

This CDR3 reads CASNRDSGANVLTF. The CDR3 bases are TGTGCCAGCAACAGGGACTCTGGGGCCAACGTCCTGACTTTC. The rearrangement joins TRBV7-9 to TRBJ2-6, with a tentative D call TRBD1 (6 bases). The CDR3 has 14 amino acids. Germline V gives CDR1 SEHNR, CDR2 FQNEAQ (reference sequence). Trimming shortened V by 7 bases and J by 0 bases, and 7 bases separated the two germline ends.